The source of this T cell receptor (beta chain) is a study of blood T cell dynamics during melanoma immunotherapy. Overall study context: First-line therapy was either pembrolizumab or nivolumab with ipilimumab for metastatic melanoma.

The repertoire was sequenced with immunoSEQ multiplex PCR; TCRdb's copy has only in-frame clones and lacks some. The table lists roughly 16,000 clones, 65% to 90% of them singletons. Germline CDR1 MNHEY, CDR2 SVGAGI. V lost 0 bases, J lost 3 bases, and 14 bases lay in between. CDR3 length: 16 amino acids. The time point is: pre-treatment baseline. No patient had earlier systemic cancer treatment, concurrent immunosuppressants, or another active cancer. The chain joins TRBV6-5 to TRBJ1-1; D may be TRBD1 (6 bases). This receptor was identified in a human donor with melanoma. Material: blood, obtained from a patient treated with checkpoint blockade. The CDR3 protein is CASSYSAGASYTEAFF. As DNA, the CDR3 is TGTGCCAGCAGTTACTCGGCAGGGGCGTCGTACACTGAAGCTTTCTTT.